A selection of T cell receptor beta chains follows, all from one sample in a study of blood T cell repertoires in COVID-19. Sequencing used immunoSEQ multiplex PCR; TCRdb keeps in-frame clones, though not all of them. The table records approximately 82,000 clones, 80% to 90% of them present only once. The sequencing input was peripheral blood. The source is a woman in her sixties or seventies with acute or convalescent COVID-19. The CDR3 runs from the conserved cysteine through the conserved F or W. The D gene is left open where the match is weak. A clone size is listed for some rows: how often the clone was seen (once, few, many), or a class if it is expanded.

v_gene: TRBV5-4
j_gene: TRBJ1-4
abundance: many
d_gene: .
CDR3nt: TGTGCCAGCAGCTTGGACGCGGCCGCCGGGAGTGAAAAACTGTTTTTT
CDR3aa: CASSLDAAAGSEKLFF

v_gene: TRBV2
j_gene: TRBJ1-1
abundance: .
d_gene: .
CDR3nt: TGTGCCAGCGGGAGGGAGACTGAAGCTTTCTTT
CDR3aa: CASGRETEAFF

v_gene: TRBV19
j_gene: TRBJ1-1
abundance: .
d_gene: .
CDR3nt: TGTGCCAGTAGTATAGTCCCCACGAGGGATACTGAAGCTTTCTTT
CDR3aa: CASSIVPTRDTEAFF

v_gene: TRBV7-6
j_gene: TRBJ2-5
abundance: few
d_gene: .
CDR3nt: TGTGCCAGCAGCTTAGAAGTGGCTAGCCTGGAGACCCAGTACTTC
CDR3aa: CASSLEVASLETQYF

v_gene: TRBV6-5
j_gene: TRBJ2-7
abundance: few
d_gene: TRBD2
CDR3nt: TGTGCCAGCAGTTACGGCCGCGGGAGGGACGCCTACGAGCAGTACTTC
CDR3aa: CASSYGRGRDAYEQYF

v_gene: TRBV13
j_gene: TRBJ2-3
abundance: .
d_gene: TRBD2
CDR3nt: TGTGCCAGCAGCCCCTCTACGGCGGGAGGGGCAGATACGCAGTATTTT
CDR3aa: CASSPSTAGGADTQYF

v_gene: TRBV5-5
j_gene: TRBJ2-1
abundance: .
d_gene: .
CDR3nt: TGTGCCAGCAGCGGCGGACAAAACAATGAGCAGTTCTTC
CDR3aa: CASSGGQNNEQFF

v_gene: TRBV4-3
j_gene: TRBJ1-6
abundance: .
d_gene: .
CDR3nt: TGCGCCAGCAGCCAAGGAGATACAGGGAATTCACCCCTCCACTTT
CDR3aa: CASSQGDTGNSPLHF

v_gene: TRBV5-1
j_gene: TRBJ2-2
abundance: .
d_gene: .
CDR3nt: TGCGCCAGCAGCTTGGGACAGGCCCTGACCGGGGAGCTGTTTTTT
CDR3aa: CASSLGQALTGELFF

v_gene: TRBV7-2
j_gene: TRBJ1-1
abundance: .
d_gene: .
CDR3nt: TGTGCCAGCAGCCCCCCCCCGAGGGGGAAAGCTTTCTTT
CDR3aa: CASSPPPRGKAFF

v_gene: TRBV5-5
j_gene: TRBJ1-2
abundance: .
d_gene: .
CDR3nt: TGTGCCAGCAGCGCCAAGGGGTCTTCAGGCTATGGCTACACCTTC
CDR3aa: CASSAKGSSGYGYTF

v_gene: TRBV24-1
j_gene: TRBJ2-1
abundance: .
d_gene: .
CDR3nt: TGTGCCACCAGTGATTCTTGGCACTACAATGAGCAGTTCTTC
CDR3aa: CATSDSWHYNEQFF

v_gene: TRBV27
j_gene: TRBJ1-5
abundance: .
d_gene: .
CDR3nt: TGTGCCAGCAGTAATTCAGGGCTCAATCAGCCCCAGCATTTT
CDR3aa: CASSNSGLNQPQHF

v_gene: TRBV15
j_gene: TRBJ2-1
abundance: .
d_gene: TRBD1
CDR3nt: TGTGCCACCAGCCGCAGACAGGGGGGATACAATGAGCAGTTCTTC
CDR3aa: CATSRRQGGYNEQFF

v_gene: TRBV6-5
j_gene: TRBJ1-5
abundance: .
d_gene: TRBD1
CDR3nt: TGTGCCAGCAGCCCCACGGGACAGGCTAATCAGCCCCAGCATTTT
CDR3aa: CASSPTGQANQPQHF

v_gene: TRBV27
j_gene: TRBJ1-5
abundance: .
d_gene: .
CDR3nt: TGTGCCAGCAGTCCGACTCGAGCGGGCGCGAGACAGCCCCAGCATTTT
CDR3aa: CASSPTRAGARQPQHF

v_gene: TRBV5-4
j_gene: TRBJ2-3
abundance: .
d_gene: TRBD1
CDR3nt: TGTGCCAGCAGCTTGGGGGACAGGGGTAGAGATACGCAGTATTTT
CDR3aa: CASSLGDRGRDTQYF

v_gene: TRBV28
j_gene: TRBJ1-1
abundance: .
d_gene: .
CDR3nt: TGTGCCAGCAGTTCTCCGGGGGGGCTGAACACTGAAGCTTTCTTT
CDR3aa: CASSSPGGLNTEAFF

v_gene: TRBV18
j_gene: TRBJ2-5
abundance: .
d_gene: .
CDR3nt: TGTGCCAGCTCACCACTCGTGCATCAGAGGCAAGAGACCCAGTACTTC
CDR3aa: CASSPLVHQRQETQYF

v_gene: TRBV5-1
j_gene: TRBJ2-7
abundance: .
d_gene: TRBD1
CDR3nt: TGCGCCAGCAGCTCCGGGACAGGCCCCTACGAGCAGTACTTC
CDR3aa: CASSSGTGPYEQYF